Presented here are 29 T cell receptor beta chains from one specimen sequenced in a study of shared clonotypes between healthy human individuals. Libraries were prepared by immunoSEQ multiplex PCR; TCRdb keeps only in-frame clonotypes and omits some of them. The table records 190,000 or so clones, approximately 70% of them present only once. The sample was memory CD4+ T cells sorted from blood. Noted subset: CD45RA-negative fraction. The origin of the receptors is a young man in good health.

This clone occurred a few times. This chain joins TRBV10-3 and TRBJ2-6, with unresolved D. Deletions cut 0 bases from V and 4 bases from J, with 7 bases between. Germline lookup yields CDR1 ENHRY and CDR2 SYGVKD. The CDR3 totals 15 residues. The CDR3 nucleotides read TGTGCCATCAGTGAGTCAGGGTCCGGGGCCAACGTCCTGACTTTC. This gives the protein CAISESGSGANVLTF.

The V and J genes are TRBV7-7 and TRBJ2-1, with 16 bases lining up with TRBD2. V dropped 5 bases and J dropped 8; count of bases not matched to a gene: 3. The CDR3 is 15 amino acids. Germline-derived CDR1 and CDR2 are SSHAT and FNYEAQ (reference sequence). The CDR3 sequence is CASSAGLAGGDEQFF. Written as DNA, the CDR3 is TGTGCCAGCAGCGCGGGACTAGCGGGAGGGGATGAGCAGTTCTTC.

This clone was recorded only once. This chain connects TRBV6-5 to TRBJ2-7; TRBD1 matches 8 bases. The CDR3 has 13 residues. From germline, CDR1 is MNHEY and CDR2 SVGAGI. The V gene end was trimmed by 6 bases and the J gene end by 5 bases; junction bases not matched to a gene: 6. The DNA of the CDR3 is TGTGCCAGCAGCAGACAGGGGTTTCACGAGCAGTACTTC. Amino acids: CASSRQGFHEQYF.

V and J are TRBV6-1 and TRBJ2-7; 8 nucleotides align to TRBD2. Per germline, CDR1 MNHNS and CDR2 SASEGT. V gave up 10 bases and J gave up 3 bases; unmatched junction bases: 5. CDR3 length: 12 amino acids. The DNA of the CDR3 is TGTGCCACCGAGCGGGGGAACTACGAGCAGTACTTC. It translates to CATERGNYEQYF.

For this clone: Within the sample, other DNA sequences also encode this same CDR3. The rearrangement uses TRBV5-1 and TRBJ1-1; a weak D match, TRBD1 (5 bases). Trimming took off 3 bases at V and 1 base at J, with 10 bases between the two ends. The germline CDR1 and CDR2 sequences are SGHRS and YFSETQ. The CDR3 length is 14 residues. Written as DNA, the CDR3 is TGCGCCAGCAGCTCGGGACTCAGGAACACTGAAGCTTTCTTT. Translated: CASSSGLRNTEAFF.

V is TRBV18 and J is TRBJ2-3, with 7 bases lining up with TRBD2. The CDR3 is 17 amino acids. Germline V gives CDR1 KGHSH, CDR2 LQKENI. V shed 0 bases, J shed 8 bases, and the junction held 14 bases outside the gene matches. Here the CDR3 DNA reads TGTGCCAGCTCACCACCGGCGGCGGGAGCGCAGTTTCGTACGCAGTATTTT. This codes for CASSPPAAGAQFRTQYF.

The chain uses TRBV2 and TRBJ1-1, with D uncertain. Germline V CDR1 and CDR2: SNHLY, FYNNEI. This CDR3 has 15 residues. V lost 6 bases and J lost 2, with 16 bases in between. The CDR3: CASSFLGLVNTEAFF. The DNA of the CDR3 is TGTGCCAGCAGCTTCTTAGGTTTAGTTAACACTGAAGCTTTCTTT.

This clone was counted between two and nine times. This rearrangement joins TRBV18 to TRBJ2-7; perhaps TRBD2 as D (6 bases). V was clipped by 3 bases and J by 6 bases, with 15 bases between them. The CDR3 is 14 amino acids. Germline CDR1 reads KGHSH; CDR2 reads LQKENI. CDR3 protein: CASSPTVRGLEQYF. The CDR3, as DNA: TGTGCCAGCTCACCCACGGTGAGGGGACTCGAGCAGTACTTC.

The chain couples TRBV29-1 to TRBJ1-4, with 7 bases that match TRBD1. CDR3 length: 18 residues. Germline V CDR1 and CDR2: SQVTM, ANQGSEA. The ends lost 7 bases at V and 3 bases at J; junction bases unmatched: 20. The CDR3 is CSATVVDRVRHSNEKLFF. In nucleotides, the CDR3 is TGCAGCGCAACCGTCGTTGACAGGGTACGCCACTCTAATGAAAAACTGTTTTTT.

The chain uses TRBV5-4 and TRBJ2-7, with D perhaps matching TRBD1 (6 bases). Trimming cost V 3 bases and J 3 bases, with 13 bases left between them. Germline CDR1 is SGHNT and CDR2 is YYREEE (reference sequence). The CDR3 is made up of 14 amino acids. CDR3 sequence: CASSSTDRNYEQYF. DNA of the CDR3: TGTGCCAGCAGCTCGACCGACAGGAACTACGAGCAGTACTTC. The variable domain in full, completed from reference TRBV5-4 and TRBJ2-7, reads ETGVTQSPTHLIKTRGQQVTLRCSSQSGHNTVSWYQQALGQGPQFIFQYYREEENGRGNFPPRFSGLQFPNYSSELNVNALELDDSALYLCASSSTDRNYEQYFGPGTRLTVT.

The V and J genes are TRBV7-9 and TRBJ1-5; no firm D call. CDR1 and CDR2 (germline): SEHNR, FQNEAQ (reference sequence). Between the trimmed V and J ends, which lost 2 bases and 4 bases, there was a span of 3 bases. CDR3 length equals 12 residues. Written as DNA, the CDR3 is TGTGCCAGCAGCTTACTTAATCAGCCCCAGCATTTT. As protein: CASSLLNQPQHF.

The chain is built from TRBV27 and TRBJ2-1, with D possibly matching TRBD1 (5 bases). V dropped 6 bases and J dropped 2 bases, with 14 bases sitting between them. Germline V gene lookup returns CDR1 MNHEY and CDR2 SMNVEV (reference sequence). The CDR3 spans 15 residues. CDR3 in amino acids: CASRPTPRAYNEQFF. DNA of the CDR3: TGTGCCAGCAGACCTACTCCCAGGGCCTACAATGAGCAGTTCTTC.

This clone has more than one count but fewer than ten. This rearrangement joins TRBV27 to TRBJ1-4; no definite D call. The V gene lost 1 base and the J gene lost 5 bases, with 11 bases spanning the gap. Germline V lookup: CDR1 MNHEY, CDR2 SMNVEV (reference sequence). The CDR3 extends over 15 amino acids. CDR3 DNA sequence: TGTGCCAGCAGTTTATTCCTCGGAGGAAATGAAAAACTGTTTTTT. This encodes CASSLFLGGNEKLFF.

V is TRBV5-4 and J is TRBJ2-1, with 7 nucleotides matching TRBD1. From germline, CDR1 is SGHNT and CDR2 YYREEE (reference sequence). V was pared by 4 bases and J by 5 bases, with 9 bases of the junction left unmatched. The CDR3 runs 15 residues. CDR3 protein: CASSGTHRGHNEQFF. In nucleotides, the CDR3 is TGTGCCAGCAGCGGAACCCACAGGGGCCACAATGAGCAGTTCTTC.

This clone was detected once. The chain carries TRBV4-1 and TRBJ2-1; no firm D call. CDR1 and CDR2 (germline): MGHRA, YSYEKL. The length of the CDR3 is 15 residues. V lost 1 base, J lost 0 bases, and 7 bases lay in between. CDR3 in DNA: TGCGCCAGCAGCCAAGTTGGAATCTCCTACAATGAGCAGTTCTTC. It yields the protein CASSQVGISYNEQFF.

The chain couples TRBV6-1 to TRBJ2-1, with D possibly matching TRBD1 (6 bases). The CDR3 is 13 amino acids. Germline V gene data show CDR1 as MNHNS and CDR2 as SASEGT. Trimming took 2 bases from V and 10 from J, leaving 12 bases between them. The CDR3 region has the DNA TGTGCCAGCAGTGAAAGGATTGGGACAGAGCAGTTCTTC. Translating gives CASSERIGTEQFF.

V gene TRBV6-6 combines with J gene TRBJ1-5; TRBD1 is a possible D gene (6 bases). This CDR3 is 14 amino acids long. V lost 7 bases and J 7 bases, leaving 17 bases between the germline ends. CDR1 and CDR2 from the germline V gene are MNHNY and SVGAGI (reference sequence). CDR3 bases: TGTGCCAGCAATCAAGGGGGGATTGGGCAGCCCCAGCATTTT. Translated, it gives CASNQGGIGQPQHF.

The chain has TRBV5-6 and TRBJ1-1; D might be TRBD1 (5 bases). With 2 bases removed from V and 3 bases from J, the gap between germline ends came to 17 bases. This CDR3 region has 16 residues. Germline V gene lookup returns CDR1 SGHDT and CDR2 YYEEEE. The CDR3 coding sequence is TGTGCCAGCAGCTTTTGGGGACGGTATATGGACACTGAAGCTTTCTTT. Its translation: CASSFWGRYMDTEAFF.

The rearrangement uses TRBV7-2 and TRBJ1-2; D uncertain. The CDR3 loop spans 15 amino acids. The germline V gene has CDR1 SGHTA and CDR2 FQGNSA. Trimming pared 5 bases from V and 0 bases from J, leaving 13 bases between. The CDR3 sequence is CASSPGGQTNYGYTF. CDR3 nucleotides: TGTGCCAGCAGCCCGGGAGGCCAAACTAACTATGGCTACACCTTC.

V gene TRBV2 combines with J gene TRBJ2-7; a possible D gene is TRBD1 (5 bases). Trimming took 9 bases from V and 2 from J, leaving 11 bases between them. Germline loops: CDR1 SNHLY, CDR2 FYNNEI. The CDR3 covers 12 residues. The CDR3 loop reads CASKTETYEQYF. Written as DNA, the CDR3 is TGTGCCAGTAAGACAGAAACCTACGAGCAGTACTTC.

The chain is built from TRBV7-3 and TRBJ2-3; TRBD2 aligns across 7 bases. The CDR3 spans 15 residues. Germline V CDR1 and CDR2: SGHTA, FQGTGA. V was clipped by 2 bases and J by 3 bases; unmatched bases: 5. CDR3 coding DNA: TGTGCCAGCAGCTTAGCGGGAGAGGGGACAGATACGCAGTATTTT. It encodes CASSLAGEGTDTQYF. Full variable domain (remainder filled in from reference TRBV7-3 and TRBJ2-3): GAGVSQTPSNKVTEKGKYVELRCDPISGHTALYWYRQSLGQGPEFLIYFQGTGAADDSGLPNDRFFAVRPEGSVSTLKIQRTERGDSAVYLCASSLAGEGTDTQYFGPGTRLTVL.

This clone was counted only a few times. V usage is TRBV5-1 and J usage is TRBJ1-2; 11 positions match TRBD1. The V gene end was trimmed by 4 bases and the J gene end by 6 bases; junction bases not matched to a gene: 2. This CDR3 comprises 13 residues. CDR1 SGHRS and CDR2 YFSETQ come from the germline V gene. CDR3 amino acids: CASSAGQGDGYTF. CDR3 bases: TGCGCCAGCAGCGCGGGACAGGGGGATGGCTACACCTTC. The whole variable domain, remainder taken from reference TRBV5-1 and TRBJ1-2, is KAGVTQTPRYLIKTRGQQVTLSCSPISGHRSVSWYQQTPGQGLQFLFEYFSETQRNKGNFPGRFSGRQFSNSRSEMNVSTLELGDSALYLCASSAGQGDGYTFGSGTRLTVV.

This clone was found a few times. The rearrangement uses TRBV28 and TRBJ1-1, with D possibly TRBD1 on 5 matching bases. Trimming stripped 5 bases from V and 6 bases from J, with 10 bases between. This CDR3 is 12 amino acids long. Germline lookup yields CDR1 MDHEN and CDR2 SYDVKM. The CDR3 DNA sequence: TGTGCCAGCAGTGGAAGGGGCGCTGAAGCTTTCTTT. Translating it yields CASSGRGAEAFF.

The chain links TRBV5-8 to TRBJ2-1; TRBD1 agrees at 8 bases. This CDR3 is 15 amino acids long. V trimming: 4 bases; J trimming: 7 bases; junction bases outside the gene matches: 10. Per the germline V gene, CDR1 is SGHTS and CDR2 is YDEGEE. CDR3: CASSLGGQEMNEQFF. The CDR3 coding sequence is TGTGCCAGCAGCCTAGGGGGACAGGAGATGAATGAGCAGTTCTTC.

This sequence joins TRBV6-1 and TRBJ1-2, with D uncertain. This CDR3 is built from 13 residues. Germline V lookup: CDR1 MNHNS, CDR2 SASEGT. The V gene lost 0 bases and the J gene lost 5 bases, with 7 bases spanning the gap. CDR3 region: CASSEALGYGYTF. Here the CDR3 DNA reads TGTGCCAGCAGTGAAGCGCTCGGGTATGGCTACACCTTC.

The table lists this clone with a few counts. The chain couples TRBV6-5 to TRBJ1-4, with D uncertain. CDR1 MNHEY and CDR2 SVGAGI come from the germline V gene. There are 13 residues in the CDR3. Trimming shortened V by 2 bases and J by 8 bases, and 9 bases separated the two germline ends. The CDR3 spells CASSYKAREKLFF. The CDR3 region has the DNA TGTGCCAGCAGTTACAAGGCGAGGGAAAAACTGTTTTTT.

Only a few counts were recorded for this clone. The J gene is TRBJ1-1, the V gene TRBV5-4; D unresolved. The CDR3 consists of 14 residues. Per germline, CDR1 SGHNT and CDR2 YYREEE (reference sequence). Trimming shortened V by 5 bases and J by 0 bases, and 11 bases separated the two germline ends. The CDR3 here is CASRPDIMNTEAFF. The CDR3 region has the DNA TGTGCCAGCAGACCCGATATAATGAACACTGAAGCTTTCTTT.

This clone was found many times. The chain is built from TRBV30 and TRBJ1-3; the D is unclear. The germline gives CDR1 GTSNPN, CDR2 SVGIG (reference sequence). Trimming stripped 4 bases from V and 2 bases from J, with 9 bases between. The CDR3 is 13 amino acids. The CDR3 coding sequence is TGTGCCTGGATGGGCAGGCCTGGAAACACCATATATTTT. Translated: CAWMGRPGNTIYF.

The chain is built from TRBV7-2 and TRBJ2-2, with D possibly being TRBD1 (5 bases). CDR1 is SGHTA, CDR2 FQGNSA, per germline. The CDR3 extends over 15 amino acids. V lost 1 base to trimming and J lost 5 bases, with 11 bases between them. Written as DNA, the CDR3 is TGTGCCAGCAGCTTAGGCAGGGTGGGGACCGGGGAGCTGTTTTTT. Its protein is CASSLGRVGTGELFF.